These T cell receptor beta chains were read from a single sample in a study of T-cell reconstitution after alpha-beta-depleted transplantation in children. From the PCR reads, TCRdb called clonotypes with MiXCR, one entry per CDR3 protein. The sample has approximately 400,000 distinct CDR3 sequences, 11% seen once. Sample: PBMCs from the stem cell graft donor, taken from the stem cell graft. Every receptor here comes from a human donor who donated a stem cell graft to a child with acute myeloid leukemia. Each CDR3 is given with its conserved first and last residue. The D gene is left open where the match is weak. Not every row has a clone size; where given, it reads once, few, many or a size class.

TRBJ2-3 | - | TRBV5-5 | TRBD1 | TGTGCCAGCAGCTCGCGTGGGACAGACACAGATACGCAGTATTTT | CASSSRGTDTDTQYF
TRBJ2-5 | - | TRBV5-1 | - | TGCGCCAGCAGCTTGGTGGGGGAAGGGGAGACCCAGTACTTC | CASSLVGEGETQYF
TRBJ2-3 | - | TRBV6-1 | TRBD2 | TGTGCCAGCAGGGGAGCGGGAGGCACAGATACGCAGTATTTT | CASRGAGGTDTQYF
TRBJ2-5 | few | TRBV7-2 | - | TGTGCCAGCAGCCCACAGCAACGAGAGACCCAGTACTTC | CASSPQQRETQYF
TRBJ1-1 | many | TRBV9 | - | TGTGCCAGCCGACGTGGAACTGAAGCTTTCTTT | CASRRGTEAFF
TRBJ1-1 | few | TRBV5-1 | TRBD1 | TGCGCCAGCAGCAAAGACGGGACAGTCAACCAAGAAGCTTTCTTT | CASSKDGTVNQEAFF
TRBJ2-1 | - | TRBV5-1 | - | TGCGCCAGCAGCTTGGAGGGCCTAGCTTCGGAGCAGTTCTTC | CASSLEGLASEQFF
TRBJ1-1 | - | TRBV29-1 | - | TGCAGCGTTGAATATAACTCTCGCCAGGGAACTGAAGCTTTCTTT | CSVEYNSRQGTEAFF
TRBJ2-1 | many | TRBV29-1 | - | TGCAGCGTTGTAACGATGTATGAGCAGTTCTTC | CSVVTMYEQFF
TRBJ1-5 | many | TRBV5-1 | TRBD1 | TGCGCCAGCAGCTTGGGGGACAGGGGGGGCAATCAGCCCCAGCATTTT | CASSLGDRGGNQPQHF
TRBJ2-7 | few | TRBV20-1 | - | TGCAGTGTAAGGACAGAGTCACCCTACGAGCAGTACTTC | CSVRTESPYEQYF
TRBJ1-4 | many | TRBV27 | - | TGTGCCAGCAGTACCCACCTTAAACCCGAAAAACTGTTTTTT | CASSTHLKPEKLFF
TRBJ2-4 | - | TRBV5-6 | - | TGTGCCAGCAGCTTACGGAACTTAGCCAAAAACATTCAGTACTTC | CASSLRNLAKNIQYF
TRBJ2-5 | - | TRBV5-1 | - | TGCGCCAGCAGCTTTTTAGGACACCAAGAGACCCAGTACTTC | CASSFLGHQETQYF
TRBJ1-2 | - | TRBV12-3/TRBV12-4 | - | TGTGCCAGCAGTTCGCTCCTCGGGGTGTGGGGCTACACCTTC | CASSSLLGVWGYTF
TRBJ2-7 | - | TRBV20-1 | - | TGCAGTGCACTGAACCCGGGTGGTACCTACGAGCAGTACTTC | CSALNPGGTYEQYF
TRBJ2-4 | many | TRBV10-3 | - | TGTGCCATCAGTCCTACCGGGGACAAAAACATTCAGTACTTC | CAISPTGDKNIQYF
TRBJ2-5 | many | TRBV6-5 | TRBD2 | TGTGCCAGCAGTTCGGGACTAGCGGGGGGCCGGGGGGAGACCCAGTACTTC | CASSSGLAGGRGETQYF
TRBJ2-1 | few | TRBV19 | - | TGTGCCAGTAGTATCGGCCCACTGAGCTCCTACAATGAGCAGTTCTTC | CASSIGPLSSYNEQFF
TRBJ1-5 | few | TRBV7-9 | - | TGTGCCAGCAGCTTAAGCAGCACCAATCAGCCCCAGCATTTT | CASSLSSTNQPQHF